This T cell receptor (beta chain) was recovered during a study of T cell repertoires in cytomegalovirus infection. In the study overall: Alongside well-studied HLA-B-restricted CMV epitopes, recently identified HLA-C-restricted CMV epitopes were also used. The public TCR beta signatures pointed to both CMV infection and matching HLA type. Study-wide points: There were HLA-C-restricted CMV-specific TCR beta clonotypes dominating the ex vivo response. CMV carriers having the relevant HLA were flagged by cumulative public TCR beta family frequency.

V was cut by 6 bases and J by 0 bases, with 12 bases left in between. This CDR3 region has 15 residues. Germline values: CDR1 MDHEN, CDR2 SYDVKM. This clonotype was picked up many times. The antigen is not known. TCRdb re-analysed the reads in MiXCR, keeping a single row per CDR3 protein. The data show about 120,000 distinct CDR3 sequences, under 35% seen once. The V and J genes are TRBV28 and TRBJ1-5; D may be TRBD1 (5 bases). The material was CD8+ T cells from cultured PBMCs, obtained from culture after CMV antigen stimulation. This TCR was sampled from a human donor in good health (CMV status not recorded). Some clones in this sample may be carry-over from other donors' samples. This CDR3 is CASSPFGGSNQPQHF. In DNA form, the CDR3 reads TGTGCCAGCAGCCCCTTTGGGGGTAGCAATCAGCCCCAGCATTTT.